These 27 T cell receptor beta chains came from one sample sequenced in a study of T-cell reconstitution after alpha-beta-depleted transplantation in children. Preparation of the TCRbeta library involved a method that used unique molecular identifiers. TCRdb re-called the PCR reads with MiXCR, one entry per CDR3 protein. The data contain roughly 300,000 distinct CDR3 sequences, around 10% of them singletons. This material consisted of peripheral blood, taken 180 days after TCRalphabeta/CD19-depleted stem cell transplant. The receptors come from a male patient aged 2-15 years who had a stem cell transplant for chronic granulomatous disease, so the T cells may come from the graft donor.

This clonotype appeared many times. This chain joins TRBV7-6 and TRBJ2-3; 12 positions agree with TRBD2. V gave up 2 bases and J gave up 2 bases; unmatched junction bases: 14. Germline lookup yields CDR1 SGHVS and CDR2 FNYEAQ. The length of the CDR3 is 20 residues. The CDR3 loop is CASSLKQGAGLAGFTDTQYF. CDR3 sequence (DNA): TGTGCCAGCAGCTTAAAACAGGGGGCCGGACTAGCGGGGTTCACAGATACGCAGTATTTT.

This clonotype has a count of ten or more. The rearrangement uses TRBV6-5 and TRBJ2-1; TRBD2 aligns across 8 bases. V shed 5 bases, J shed 4 bases, and the junction held 7 bases outside the gene matches. The CDR3 runs to 15 residues. From germline, CDR1 is MNHEY and CDR2 SVGAGI. The CDR3 region has the DNA TGTGCCAGCAGTAACCTAGCGGGCCTTTACAATGAGCAGTTCTTC. It is translated as CASSNLAGLYNEQFF.

About this clonotype itself: A much larger clone is a single base away; this may be a read error. The chain couples TRBV29-1 to TRBJ2-5, with a possible D match to TRBD2 (6 bases). Germline values: CDR1 SQVTM, CDR2 ANQGSEA. Trimming took 6 bases from V and 9 from J, leaving 17 bases between them. The CDR3 totals 12 residues. CDR3 region: CSVGDSTVPQYF. The CDR3 DNA reads as TGCAGCGTAGGGGACTCCACCGTCCCCCAGTACTTC.

This clonotype was found many times. The chain uses TRBV4-1 and TRBJ2-4; D not resolved. Trimming left V 3 bases short and J 0 bases short, with 15 bases between. Germline-derived CDR1 and CDR2 are MGHRA and YSYEKL. The CDR3 totals 17 residues. The CDR3 nucleotides read TGCGCCAGCAGCCAGGTCGACTCCAGCCTAGCCAAAAACATTCAGTACTTC. As protein: CASSQVDSSLAKNIQYF.

This clonotype was recorded many times. The rearrangement links TRBV10-3 to TRBJ2-1; 8 positions agree with TRBD1. Trimming at V came to 3 bases and at J to 8 bases, leaving 0 bases not matched to a gene. CDR1 and CDR2 (germline): ENHRY, SYGVKD. This CDR3 comprises 12 residues. CDR3: CAISEQGDEQFF. The CDR3 nucleotides read TGTGCCATCAGTGAACAGGGGGATGAGCAGTTCTTC.

This clonotype appeared many times. This CDR3 reads CASSPLGGGTTFSYNEQFF. As DNA, the CDR3 is TGTGCCAGCAGTCCGCTTGGGGGCGGGACGACTTTCTCCTACAATGAGCAGTTCTTC. The rearrangement joins TRBV6-4 to TRBJ2-1; D tentatively reads TRBD1 or TRBD2 (6 bases each). Trimming took off 5 bases at V and 0 bases at J, with 23 bases between the two ends. The CDR3 contains 19 residues. CDR1 MRHNA and CDR2 SNTAGT come from the germline V gene.

This clonotype was detected ten times or more. The chain employs TRBV12-3 or TRBV12-4 and TRBJ2-1; 14 bases are shared with TRBD2. The CDR3 runs 15 residues. Trimming at V came to 4 bases and at J to 5 bases, leaving 1 base not matched to a gene. The CDR3 DNA reads as TGTGCCAGCAGTTCGGGACTAGCGGGAGACAATGAGCAGTTCTTC. Protein product: CASSSGLAGDNEQFF.

About this clonotype: Given a much more abundant clone one base away, this may be a read error. The chain uses TRBV29-1 and TRBJ2-2, with TRBD1 matching 10 bases. Germline CDR1 reads SQVTM; CDR2 reads ANQGSEA. V lost 5 bases, J lost 4 bases, and 7 bases stayed unmatched. The CDR3 has 15 residues. The CDR3 here is CSVIPGTGATGELFF. The CDR3 bases are TGCAGCGTTATCCCCGGGACAGGGGCCACCGGGGAGCTGTTTTTT.

This clonotype has at least ten counts. This chain connects TRBV12-3 or TRBV12-4 to TRBJ2-3; D is tentatively TRBD1 or TRBD2 (6 bases each). The CDR3 loop spans 16 amino acids. The V end lost 0 bases, the J end lost 4 bases, and 14 bases lay between the germline ends. The DNA for the CDR3 is TGTGCCAGCAGTTTAGCAGGAGGGGGGATCGCAGATACGCAGTATTTT. Its protein is CASSLAGGGIADTQYF.

Points on this clonotype: With a much larger clone just one base away, this may be a read error. The chain uses TRBV6-5 and TRBJ1-1; D not resolved. The CDR3 runs 16 residues. V was shortened by 2 bases and J by 1 base, with 14 bases between the two germline ends. CDR1 and CDR2 (germline): MNHEY, SVGAGI. CDR3 nucleotides: TGTGCCAGCAGTTACCTCCATGGCAAAAAGAACACTGAAGCTTTCTTT. It yields the protein CASSYLHGKKNTEAFF.

This clonotype was counted between two and nine times. The gene calls are TRBV23-1 and TRBJ2-3; D is uncertain. TRBV23-1 is filed as an ORF, its function uncertain. The CDR3 has 17 amino acids. The V and J ends lost 7 bases and 6 bases respectively, with 26 bases between them. DNA of the CDR3: TGCGCCAGCATATTCTACATCGGGTTCGAGGCTCCCGATACGCAGTATTTT. Protein product: CASIFYIGFEAPDTQYF.

This clonotype was seen repeatedly, ten times or more. The chain combines TRBV7-2 with TRBJ2-3; 11 bases agree with TRBD2. V lost 1 base to trimming and J lost 4 bases; unmatched junction nucleotides: 4. Germline lookup yields CDR1 SGHTA and CDR2 FQGNSA. The CDR3 runs 16 residues. The CDR3 coding sequence is TGTGCCAGCAGCTTAGGGGGTAGCGGGGGGGCAGATACGCAGTATTTT. Translated: CASSLGGSGGADTQYF.

This clonotype was detected ten times or more. This rearrangement joins TRBV5-6 to TRBJ2-6; 11 nucleotides agree with TRBD1. Losses at the gene ends were 7 bases for V and 2 bases for J; bases not matched to a gene: 5. Germline loops: CDR1 SGHDT, CDR2 YYEEEE. The CDR3 spans 16 residues. The CDR3 coding sequence is TGTGCCAGCGGCCGGACAGGGGGCGCTGGGGCCAACGTCCTGACTTTC. Encoded protein: CASGRTGGAGANVLTF.

This clonotype was observed at least ten times. This sequence joins TRBV5-1 and TRBJ2-5; the match to TRBD1 covers 9 bases. The length of the CDR3 is 15 residues. The ends lost 1 base at V and 6 bases at J; junction bases unmatched: 7. Germline lookup yields CDR1 SGHRS and CDR2 YFSETQ. CDR3 region: CASSLSGQGLQTQYF. In nucleotides, the CDR3 is TGCGCCAGCAGCTTGTCGGGACAGGGACTCCAGACCCAGTACTTC. Full variable domain (outside the CDR3, taken from reference TRBV5-1 and TRBJ2-5): KAGVTQTPRYLIKTRGQQVTLSCSPISGHRSVSWYQQTPGQGLQFLFEYFSETQRNKGNFPGRFSGRQFSNSRSEMNVSTLELGDSALYLCASSLSGQGLQTQYFGPGTRLLVL.

This clonotype showed up many times. This chain connects TRBV5-1 to TRBJ2-1; 13 nucleotides line up with TRBD2. This CDR3 region has 16 residues. Looked up from germline, CDR1 is SGHRS and CDR2 is YFSETQ. V shed 4 bases, J shed 2 bases, and the junction held 3 bases outside the gene matches. The DNA of the CDR3 is TGCGCCAGCAGCGTACTAGCGGGGGGGCCCTACAATGAGCAGTTCTTC. It encodes CASSVLAGGPYNEQFF.

This clonotype appeared many times. The gene calls are TRBV5-5 and TRBJ2-1, with 9 nucleotides matching TRBD2. CDR3 size: 18 residues. The V gene's germline CDR1 is SGHKS and CDR2 YYEKEE (reference sequence). V was clipped by 3 bases and J by 1 base; unmatched bases: 11. The CDR3 region is CASSSRRASGNSYNEQFF. The CDR3 coding sequence is TGTGCCAGCAGCTCCCGTAGGGCTAGCGGGAATTCCTACAATGAGCAGTTCTTC.

This clonotype was observed at least ten times. The chain links TRBV12-3 or TRBV12-4 to TRBJ2-7; D not resolved. CDR3 length equals 14 residues. V dropped 3 bases and J dropped 2 bases, with 11 bases sitting between them. Here the CDR3 reads CASSFSVRAYEQYF. CDR3 bases: TGTGCCAGCAGTTTTTCTGTCAGAGCCTACGAGCAGTACTTC.

Ten or more counts support this clonotype. CDR3 loop: CATSRDHPAGSLGEQFF. CDR3 in DNA: TGTGCCACCAGCAGAGATCACCCGGCGGGATCGCTAGGTGAGCAGTTCTTC. The rearrangement joins TRBV15 to TRBJ2-1; D possibly corresponds to TRBD2 (6 bases). The CDR3 has 17 residues. Trimming cost V 0 bases and J 9 bases, with 21 bases left between them. The germline V gene encodes CDR1 LNHNV and CDR2 YYDKDF (reference sequence). Full variable domain (rest looked up from reference TRBV15 and TRBJ2-1): DAMVIQNPRYQVTQFGKPVTLSCSQTLNHNVMYWYQQKSSQAPKLLFHYYDKDFNNEADTPDNFQSRRPNTSFCFLDIRSPGLGDTAMYLCATSRDHPAGSLGEQFFGPGTRLTVL.

This clonotype was observed a handful of times. V gene TRBV7-3 combines with J gene TRBJ2-1; D might be TRBD2 (6 bases). The CDR3 totals 15 residues. In germline, CDR1 is SGHTA, CDR2 FQGTGA. V was cut by 2 bases and J by 4 bases, with 12 bases left in between. CDR3 in amino acids: CASSLLGGFYNEQFF. For the CDR3, the DNA is TGTGCCAGCAGCTTACTGGGGGGTTTTTACAATGAGCAGTTCTTC.

This clonotype was detected ten times or more. The V call is TRBV11-1, the J call TRBJ2-3; a possible D gene is TRBD2 (6 bases). Germline V lookup: CDR1 SGHAT, CDR2 FQDESV (reference sequence). V was trimmed by 6 bases and J by 3 bases, leaving 16 bases between them. This CDR3 region has 15 residues. In DNA, the CDR3 is TGTGCCAGCAGGCCGGAGGGTGTATGGACAGATACGCAGTATTTT. It encodes CASRPEGVWTDTQYF.

The chain employs TRBV12-3 or TRBV12-4 and TRBJ2-7; 9 bases are shared with TRBD1. V dropped 6 bases and J dropped 3; count of bases not matched to a gene: 3. The CDR3 runs 13 residues. CDR3 DNA sequence: TGTGCCAGCAGCAGGACAGGGGTCTACGAGCAGTACTTC. As protein: CASSRTGVYEQYF.

This clonotype was observed a handful of times. J is TRBJ2-3 and V is TRBV2; tentatively, D is TRBD1 (7 bases). The germline gives CDR1 SNHLY, CDR2 FYNNEI. The CDR3 sequence is 17 residues long. V lost 7 bases and J lost 3, with 23 bases in between. The CDR3 loop reads CASTLSGGPGGTDTQYF. Here the CDR3 DNA reads TGTGCCAGCACTTTATCCGGGGGACCAGGGGGAACAGATACGCAGTATTTT.

In this sample, this clonotype turned up many times. The chain links TRBV7-3 to TRBJ2-3; 14 bases match TRBD2. The CDR3 length is 16 residues. Germline trimming cut 5 bases from V and 6 bases from J; bases unmatched to any gene: 7. The germline gives CDR1 SGHTA, CDR2 FQGTGA. The CDR3 DNA reads as TGTGCCAGCAGCCGGGGACTAGCGGGGGCAAGGGATACGCAGTATTTT. Encoded protein: CASSRGLAGARDTQYF. Full variable domain (outside the CDR3, taken from reference TRBV7-3 and TRBJ2-3): GAGVSQTPSNKVTEKGKYVELRCDPISGHTALYWYRQSLGQGPEFLIYFQGTGAADDSGLPNDRFFAVRPEGSVSTLKIQRTERGDSAVYLCASSRGLAGARDTQYFGPGTRLTVL.

This clonotype has ten or more counts. The chain uses TRBV11-2 and TRBJ2-7, with 8 bases that match TRBD1. J gave up 5 bases and V 1 base, and 4 bases lay outside the gene matches. The germline V gene encodes CDR1 SGHAT and CDR2 FQNNGV. The CDR3 runs to 14 residues. The CDR3 is CASSLGQGAHEQYF. The CDR3 DNA reads as TGTGCCAGCAGCTTAGGCCAGGGGGCCCACGAGCAGTACTTC.

This clonotype was counted at least ten times. The chain recombines TRBV11-2 with TRBJ2-3; 7 bases agree with TRBD2. The germline V gene has CDR1 SGHAT and CDR2 FQNNGV. V shed 1 base, J shed 1 base, and the junction held 17 bases outside the gene matches. The CDR3 has 20 amino acids. The CDR3 here is CASSLVDSSGIRFGTDTQYF. The CDR3 DNA is TGTGCCAGCAGCTTAGTTGACTCCAGCGGGATACGGTTCGGCACAGATACGCAGTATTTT.

This clonotype has a count of ten or more. The CDR3 DNA follows: TGCAGTGCTACCCGACTAGCGGGAGTCTCCAATGAGCAGTTCTTC. Translated, it gives CSATRLAGVSNEQFF. The rearrangement links TRBV20-1 to TRBJ2-1; TRBD2 aligns across 12 bases. Germline loops: CDR1 DFQATT, CDR2 SNEGSKA (reference sequence). The CDR3 loop spans 15 amino acids. Trimming at V came to 4 bases and at J to 6 bases, leaving 7 bases not matched to a gene.

This clonotype was seen at least ten times. The gene calls are TRBV7-2 and TRBJ2-7; D may be TRBD1 or TRBD2 (6 bases each). Between the trimmed V and J ends, which lost 5 bases and 6 bases, there was a span of 17 bases. The CDR3 has 14 amino acids. Germline V lookup: CDR1 SGHTA, CDR2 FQGNSA. The CDR3 reads CASSRGGTRSEQYF. In DNA, the CDR3 is TGTGCCAGCAGCCGAGGGGGGACCCGTAGCGAGCAGTACTTC.